This TCR beta chain was recorded in a study of Tregs in tolerant kidney transplant recipients. Sequencing used immunoSEQ multiplex PCR; TCRdb keeps in-frame clones, though not all of them. This sample yields tens of thousands of clones, of which over 85% are seen a single time; roughly 1.7% belongs to the top ten. Study results and limitations: Activated donor B cell expansion appeared to reveal the most relevant donor-specific TCRbeta repertoire. Nucleotide sequences could not be compared across some patients' samples due to primer changes. Biological reproducibility was not directly addressed, but technical replication error appeared minimal. In tolerant patients, donor-specific Tregs outgrew total Tregs, suggesting antigen-driven expansion.

J was trimmed by 3 bases and V by 6 bases; bases with no gene match: 3. This CDR3 has 14 residues. Germline assignment: CDR1 LNHDA and CDR2 SQIVND (reference sequence). In the case of this clone: The antigen remains unidentified.

Recipients received nonmyeloablative bone marrow transplants from related graft donors, with transient mixed chimerism. The clonotype comes from a human patient who received a combined kidney and bone marrow transplant. Part of the T cell pool may stem from the graft donor. The chain links TRBV19 to TRBJ2-2, with TRBD1 matching 8 bases. The sample in question was CD4+ T cells from blood (PBMCs), obtained 12 months after the transplant. The DNA for the CDR3 is TGTGCCAGTAGCTCACAGGGGGACACCGGGGAGCTGTTTTTT. Translation gives CASSSQGDTGELFF. Filled out from reference TRBV19 and TRBJ2-2, the complete variable domain reads DGGITQSPKYLFRKEGQNVTLSCEQNLNHDAMYWYRQDPGQGLRLIYYSQIVNDFQKGDIAEGYSVSREKKESFPLTVTSAQKNPTAFYLCASSSQGDTGELFFGEGSRLTVL.